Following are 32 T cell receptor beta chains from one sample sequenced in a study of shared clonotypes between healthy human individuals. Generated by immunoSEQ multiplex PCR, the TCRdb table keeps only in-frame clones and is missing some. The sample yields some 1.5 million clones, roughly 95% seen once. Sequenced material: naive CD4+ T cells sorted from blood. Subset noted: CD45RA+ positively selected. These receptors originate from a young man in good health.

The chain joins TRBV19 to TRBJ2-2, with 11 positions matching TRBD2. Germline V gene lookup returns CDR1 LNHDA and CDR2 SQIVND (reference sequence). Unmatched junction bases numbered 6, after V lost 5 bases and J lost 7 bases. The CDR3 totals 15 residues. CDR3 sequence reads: CASSLRTSGFGELFF. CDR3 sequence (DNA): TGTGCCAGTAGTCTAAGGACTAGCGGGTTCGGGGAGCTGTTTTTT.

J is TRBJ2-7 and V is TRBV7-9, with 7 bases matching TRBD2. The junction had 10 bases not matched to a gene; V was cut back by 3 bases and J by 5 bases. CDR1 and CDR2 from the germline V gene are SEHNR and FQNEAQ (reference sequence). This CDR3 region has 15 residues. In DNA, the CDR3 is TGTGCCAGCAGCTTTCCTAGTAGCGGGTTCGACGAGCAGTACTTC. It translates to CASSFPSSGFDEQYF. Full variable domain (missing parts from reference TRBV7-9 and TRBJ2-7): DTGVSQNPRHKITKRGQNVTFRCDPISEHNRLYWYRQTLGQGPEFLTYFQNEAQLEKSRLLSDRFSAERPKGSFSTLEIQRTEQGDSAMYLCASSFPSSGFDEQYFGPGTRLTVT.

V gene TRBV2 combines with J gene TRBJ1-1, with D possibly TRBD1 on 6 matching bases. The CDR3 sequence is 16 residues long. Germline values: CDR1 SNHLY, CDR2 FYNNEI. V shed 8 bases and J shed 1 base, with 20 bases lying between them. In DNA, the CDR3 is TGTGCCAGCCTAATGGCCAGGCAGGGGAGGAACACTGAAGCTTTCTTT. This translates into CASLMARQGRNTEAFF.

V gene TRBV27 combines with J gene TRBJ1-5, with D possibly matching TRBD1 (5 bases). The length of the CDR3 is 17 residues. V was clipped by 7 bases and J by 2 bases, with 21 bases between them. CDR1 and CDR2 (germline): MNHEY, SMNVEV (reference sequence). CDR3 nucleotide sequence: TGTGCCAGCACCGATCTGGGGAGGGGAAGGGGCAATCAGCCCCAGCATTTT. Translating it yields CASTDLGRGRGNQPQHF.

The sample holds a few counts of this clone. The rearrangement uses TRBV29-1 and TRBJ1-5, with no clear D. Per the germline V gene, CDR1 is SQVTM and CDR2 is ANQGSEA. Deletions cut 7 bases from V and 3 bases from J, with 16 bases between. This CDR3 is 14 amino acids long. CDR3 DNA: TGCAGCGCGAAGGTCTCAAACTCCAATCAGCCCCAGCATTTT. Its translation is CSAKVSNSNQPQHF.

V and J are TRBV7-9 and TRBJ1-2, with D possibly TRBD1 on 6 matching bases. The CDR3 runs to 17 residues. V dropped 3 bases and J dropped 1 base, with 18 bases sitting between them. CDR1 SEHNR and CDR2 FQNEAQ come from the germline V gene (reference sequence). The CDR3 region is CASSFVPSRGYNYGYTF. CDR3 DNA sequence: TGTGCCAGCAGCTTTGTACCCTCCAGGGGCTATAACTATGGCTACACCTTC.

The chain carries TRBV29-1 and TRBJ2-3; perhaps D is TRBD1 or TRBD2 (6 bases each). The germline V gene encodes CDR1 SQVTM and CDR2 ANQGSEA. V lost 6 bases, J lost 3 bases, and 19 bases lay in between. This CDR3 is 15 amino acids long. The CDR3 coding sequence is TGCAGCGTCACGCTGGGGGGCCGACTGACAGATACGCAGTATTTT. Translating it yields CSVTLGGRLTDTQYF.

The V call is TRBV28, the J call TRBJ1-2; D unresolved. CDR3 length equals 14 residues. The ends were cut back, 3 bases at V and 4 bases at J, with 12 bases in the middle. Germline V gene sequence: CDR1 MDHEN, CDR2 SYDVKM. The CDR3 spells CASSFAGWFYGYTF. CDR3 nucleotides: TGTGCCAGCAGTTTTGCCGGGTGGTTCTATGGCTACACCTTC.

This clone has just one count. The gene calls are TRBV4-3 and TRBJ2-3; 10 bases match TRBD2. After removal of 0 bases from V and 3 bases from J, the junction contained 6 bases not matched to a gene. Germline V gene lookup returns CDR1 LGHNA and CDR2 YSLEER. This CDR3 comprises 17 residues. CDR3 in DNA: TGCGCCAGCAGCCAAGAACTAGCGGGATTGGGTACAGATACGCAGTATTTT. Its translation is CASSQELAGLGTDTQYF.

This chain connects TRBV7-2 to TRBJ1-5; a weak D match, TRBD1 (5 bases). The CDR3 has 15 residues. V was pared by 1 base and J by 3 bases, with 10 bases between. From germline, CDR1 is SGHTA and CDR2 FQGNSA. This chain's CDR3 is CASSLDPGSNQPQHF. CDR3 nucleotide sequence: TGTGCCAGCAGCTTAGACCCAGGGTCCAATCAGCCCCAGCATTTT.

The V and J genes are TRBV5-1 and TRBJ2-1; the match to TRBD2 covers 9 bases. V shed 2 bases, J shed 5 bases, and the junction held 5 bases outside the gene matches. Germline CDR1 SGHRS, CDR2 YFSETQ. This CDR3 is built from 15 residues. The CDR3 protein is CASSLFSGSHNEQFF. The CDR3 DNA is TGCGCCAGCAGCTTATTTAGCGGGAGTCACAATGAGCAGTTCTTC.

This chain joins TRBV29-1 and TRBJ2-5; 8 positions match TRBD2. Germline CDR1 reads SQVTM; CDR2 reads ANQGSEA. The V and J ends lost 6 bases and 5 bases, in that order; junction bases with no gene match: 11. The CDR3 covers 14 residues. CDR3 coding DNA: TGCAGCGTGAGAGGGACTAGGGATTTGGAGACCCAGTACTTC. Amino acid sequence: CSVRGTRDLETQYF. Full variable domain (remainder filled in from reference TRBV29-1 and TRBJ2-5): SAVISQKPSRDICQRGTSLTIQCQVDSQVTMMFWYRQQPGQSLTLIATANQGSEATYESGFVIDKFPISRPNLTFSTLTVSNMSPEDSSIYLCSVRGTRDLETQYFGPGTRLLVL.

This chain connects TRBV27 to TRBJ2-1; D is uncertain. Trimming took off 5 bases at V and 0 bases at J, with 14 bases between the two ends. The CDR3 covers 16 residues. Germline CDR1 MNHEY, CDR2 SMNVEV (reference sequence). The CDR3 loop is CASSLLGKSSYNEQFF. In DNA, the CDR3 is TGTGCCAGCAGTCTCTTGGGGAAGAGCTCCTACAATGAGCAGTTCTTC.

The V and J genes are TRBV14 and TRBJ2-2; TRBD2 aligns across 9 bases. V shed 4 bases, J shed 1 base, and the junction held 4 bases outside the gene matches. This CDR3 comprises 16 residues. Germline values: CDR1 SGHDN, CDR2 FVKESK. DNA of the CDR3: TGTGCCAGCAGCCCACGACTAGCGGTGAACACCGGGGAGCTGTTTTTT. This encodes CASSPRLAVNTGELFF.

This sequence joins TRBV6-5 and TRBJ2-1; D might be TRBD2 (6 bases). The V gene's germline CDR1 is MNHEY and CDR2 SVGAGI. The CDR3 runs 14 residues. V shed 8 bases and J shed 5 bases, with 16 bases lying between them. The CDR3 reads CASLSSSDNNEQFF. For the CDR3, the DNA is TGTGCCAGCTTGTCGTCTAGCGACAACAATGAGCAGTTCTTC.

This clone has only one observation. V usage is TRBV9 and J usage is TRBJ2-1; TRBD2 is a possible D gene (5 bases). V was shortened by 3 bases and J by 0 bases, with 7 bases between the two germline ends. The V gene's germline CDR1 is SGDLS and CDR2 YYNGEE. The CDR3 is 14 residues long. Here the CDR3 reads CASSAGVSYNEQFF. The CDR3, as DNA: TGTGCCAGCAGCGCCGGGGTCTCCTACAATGAGCAGTTCTTC.

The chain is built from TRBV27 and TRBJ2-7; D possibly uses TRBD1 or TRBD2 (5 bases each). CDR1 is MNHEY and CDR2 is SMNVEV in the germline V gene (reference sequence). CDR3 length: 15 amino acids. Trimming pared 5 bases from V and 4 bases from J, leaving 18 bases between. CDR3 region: CASSRGPSPIYEQYF. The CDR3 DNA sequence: TGTGCCAGCAGTCGGGGCCCGTCCCCTATATACGAGCAGTACTTC.

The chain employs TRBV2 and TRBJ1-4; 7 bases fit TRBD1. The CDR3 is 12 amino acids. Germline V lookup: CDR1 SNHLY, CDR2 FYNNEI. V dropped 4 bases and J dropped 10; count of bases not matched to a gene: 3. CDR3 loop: CASSGDSGKLFF. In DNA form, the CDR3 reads TGTGCCAGCAGTGGGGACAGCGGAAAACTGTTTTTT.

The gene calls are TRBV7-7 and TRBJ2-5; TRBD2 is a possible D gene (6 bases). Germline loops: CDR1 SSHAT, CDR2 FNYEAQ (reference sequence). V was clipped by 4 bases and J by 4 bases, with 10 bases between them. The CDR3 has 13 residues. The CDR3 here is CASSSGGSETQYF. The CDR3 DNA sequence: TGTGCCAGCAGCTCCGGAGGGTCAGAGACCCAGTACTTC.

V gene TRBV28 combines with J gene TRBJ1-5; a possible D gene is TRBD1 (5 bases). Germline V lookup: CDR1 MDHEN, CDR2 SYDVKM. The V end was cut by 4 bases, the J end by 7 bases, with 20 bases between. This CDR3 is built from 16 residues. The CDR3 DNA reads TGTGCCAGCAGTTCCCCGGGGGGGTCCGGTCCCCAGCCCCAGCATTTT. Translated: CASSSPGGSGPQPQHF. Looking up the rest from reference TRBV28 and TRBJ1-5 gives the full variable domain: DVKVTQSSRYLVKRTGEKVFLECVQDMDHENMFWYRQDPGLGLRLIYFSYDVKMKEKGDIPEGYSVSREKKERFSLILESASTNQTSMYLCASSSPGGSGPQPQHFGDGTRLSIL.

The CDR3 DNA sequence: TGTGCCAGCAGCTTGACTAGCGGGAACAATGAGCAGTTCTTC. It is translated as CASSLTSGNNEQFF. J is TRBJ2-1 and V is TRBV5-4, with 10 positions matching TRBD2. The CDR3 length is 14 residues. The germline CDR1 and CDR2 sequences are SGHNT and YYREEE (reference sequence). Trimming cost V 1 base and J 5 bases; bases outside gene matches: 0.

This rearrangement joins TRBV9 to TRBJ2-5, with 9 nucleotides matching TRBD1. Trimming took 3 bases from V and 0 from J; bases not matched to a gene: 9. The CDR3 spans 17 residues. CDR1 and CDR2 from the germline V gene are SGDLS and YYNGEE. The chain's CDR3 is CASSASRDRAYQETQYF. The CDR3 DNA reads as TGTGCCAGCAGCGCGAGCCGGGACAGGGCGTACCAAGAGACCCAGTACTTC.

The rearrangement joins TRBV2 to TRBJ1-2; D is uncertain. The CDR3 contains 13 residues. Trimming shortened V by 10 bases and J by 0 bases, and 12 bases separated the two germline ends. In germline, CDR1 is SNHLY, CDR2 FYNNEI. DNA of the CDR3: TGTGCCAACGAGGACTCCACTAACTATGGCTACACCTTC. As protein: CANEDSTNYGYTF.

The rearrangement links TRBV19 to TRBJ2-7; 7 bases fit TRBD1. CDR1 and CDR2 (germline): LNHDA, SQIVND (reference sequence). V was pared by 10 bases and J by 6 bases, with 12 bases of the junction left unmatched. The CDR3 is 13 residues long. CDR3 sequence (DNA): TGTGCCACTTCGACAGGGTTTTCCGGCGAGCAGTACTTC. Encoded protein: CATSTGFSGEQYF.

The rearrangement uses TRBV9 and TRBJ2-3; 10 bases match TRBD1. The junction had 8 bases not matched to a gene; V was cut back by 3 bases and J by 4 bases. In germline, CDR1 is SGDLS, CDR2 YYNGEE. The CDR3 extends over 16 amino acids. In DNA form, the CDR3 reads TGTGCCAGCAGCGCCCCGGGACAGGGGATCTCAGATACGCAGTATTTT. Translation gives CASSAPGQGISDTQYF.

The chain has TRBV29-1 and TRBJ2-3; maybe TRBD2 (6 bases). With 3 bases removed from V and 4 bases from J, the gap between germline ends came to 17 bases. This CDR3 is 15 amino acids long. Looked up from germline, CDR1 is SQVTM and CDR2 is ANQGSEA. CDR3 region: CSVEFLASRPDTQYF. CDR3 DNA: TGCAGCGTTGAGTTCCTAGCGTCTCGGCCAGATACGCAGTATTTT.

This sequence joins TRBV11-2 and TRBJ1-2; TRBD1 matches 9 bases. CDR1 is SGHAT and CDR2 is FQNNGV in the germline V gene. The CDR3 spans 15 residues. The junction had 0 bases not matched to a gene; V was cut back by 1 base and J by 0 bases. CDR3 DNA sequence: TGTGCCAGCAGCTTAGGACAGGGGGCTAACTATGGCTACACCTTC. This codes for CASSLGQGANYGYTF.

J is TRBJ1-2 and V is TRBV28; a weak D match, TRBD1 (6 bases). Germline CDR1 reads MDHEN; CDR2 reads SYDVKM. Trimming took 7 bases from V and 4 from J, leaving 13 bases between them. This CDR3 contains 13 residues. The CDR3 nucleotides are TGTGCCAGCACCACCGGGACACTCTATGGCTACACCTTC. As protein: CASTTGTLYGYTF.

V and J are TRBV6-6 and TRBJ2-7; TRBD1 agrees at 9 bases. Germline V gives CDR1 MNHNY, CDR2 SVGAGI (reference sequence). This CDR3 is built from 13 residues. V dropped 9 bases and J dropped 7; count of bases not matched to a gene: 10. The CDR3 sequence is CASSTGGRLEQYF. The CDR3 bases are TGTGCCAGTTCGACAGGGGGTCGATTGGAGCAGTACTTC.

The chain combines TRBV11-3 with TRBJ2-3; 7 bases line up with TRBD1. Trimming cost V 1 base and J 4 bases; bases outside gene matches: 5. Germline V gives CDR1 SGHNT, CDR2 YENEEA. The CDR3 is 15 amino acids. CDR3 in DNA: TGTGCCAGCAGCTTAGGAGGGCAGGGGGCAGATACGCAGTATTTT. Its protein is CASSLGGQGADTQYF. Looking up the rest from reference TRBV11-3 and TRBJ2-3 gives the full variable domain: EAGVVQSPRYKIIEKKQPVAFWCNPISGHNTLYWYLQNLGQGPELLIRYENEEAVDDSQLPKDRFSAERLKGVDSTLKIQPAELGDSAVYLCASSLGGQGADTQYFGPGTRLTVL.

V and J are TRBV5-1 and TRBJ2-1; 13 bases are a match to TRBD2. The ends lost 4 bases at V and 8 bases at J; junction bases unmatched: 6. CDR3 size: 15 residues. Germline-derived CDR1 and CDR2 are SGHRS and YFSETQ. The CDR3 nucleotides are TGCGCCAGCAGCCGCACTAGCGGGAGGGCCGATGAGCAGTTCTTC. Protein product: CASSRTSGRADEQFF.

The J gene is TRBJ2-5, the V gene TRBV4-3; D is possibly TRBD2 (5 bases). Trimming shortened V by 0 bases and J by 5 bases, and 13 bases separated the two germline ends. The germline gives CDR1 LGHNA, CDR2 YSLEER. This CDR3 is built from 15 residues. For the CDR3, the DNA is TGCGCCAGCAGCCAAGAGTACAACTGGAGGGAGACCCAGTACTTC. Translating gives CASSQEYNWRETQYF.